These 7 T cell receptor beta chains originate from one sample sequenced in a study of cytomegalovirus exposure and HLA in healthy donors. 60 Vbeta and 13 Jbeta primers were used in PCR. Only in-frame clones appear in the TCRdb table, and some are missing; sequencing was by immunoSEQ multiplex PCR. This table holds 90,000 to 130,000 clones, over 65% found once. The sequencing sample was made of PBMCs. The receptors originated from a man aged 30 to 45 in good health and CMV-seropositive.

This CDR3 reads CASSFASCCGRADQPQHF. The CDR3 nucleotides read TGTGCCAGCAGCTTTGCGAGTTGTTGTGGCAGGGCGGATCAGCCCCAGCATTTT. The chain joins TRBV12-1 to TRBJ1-5; the table assigns TRBD1, which was not confirmed against the DNA. TRBV12-1 is a pseudogene locus. The CDR3 spans 18 residues.

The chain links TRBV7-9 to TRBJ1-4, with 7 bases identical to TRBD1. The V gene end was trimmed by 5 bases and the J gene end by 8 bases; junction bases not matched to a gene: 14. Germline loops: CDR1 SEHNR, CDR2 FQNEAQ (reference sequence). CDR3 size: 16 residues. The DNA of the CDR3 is TGTGCCAGCAGCCCCCGGACGGGACAGCATCGCGAAAAACTGTTTTTT. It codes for CASSPRTGQHREKLFF.

CDR3 coding DNA: TGTGCCAGCAGCTTAGGGACTAGCGGGGGGGCAGGAGATACGCAGTATTTT. Encoded protein: CASSLGTSGGAGDTQYF. The genes are TRBV11-2 and TRBJ2-3; the match to TRBD2 covers 15 bases. With 1 base clipped from V and 5 bases from J, the junction kept 4 bases outside the gene matches. The CDR3 runs 17 residues. In germline, CDR1 is SGHAT, CDR2 FQNNGV.

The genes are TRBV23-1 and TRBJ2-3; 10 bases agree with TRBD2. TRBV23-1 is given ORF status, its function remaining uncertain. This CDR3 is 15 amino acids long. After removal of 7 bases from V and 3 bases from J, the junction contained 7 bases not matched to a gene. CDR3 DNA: TGCGCCAGCACCGGGGGGGGACTAGCGACAGATACGCAGTATTTT. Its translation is CASTGGGLATDTQYF.

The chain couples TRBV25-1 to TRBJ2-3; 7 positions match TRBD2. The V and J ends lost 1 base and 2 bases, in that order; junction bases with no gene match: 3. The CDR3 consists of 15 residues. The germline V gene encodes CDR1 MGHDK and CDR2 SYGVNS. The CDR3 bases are TGTGCCAGCAGTGAATCGAGCGGGGACACAGATACGCAGTATTTT. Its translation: CASSESSGDTDTQYF.

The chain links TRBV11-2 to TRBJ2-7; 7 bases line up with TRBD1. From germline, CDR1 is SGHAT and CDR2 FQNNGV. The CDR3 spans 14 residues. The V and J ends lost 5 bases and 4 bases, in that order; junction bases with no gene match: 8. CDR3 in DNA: TGTGCCAGCAGCGGCGACAGGGCCGGGTACGAGCAGTACTTC. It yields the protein CASSGDRAGYEQYF.

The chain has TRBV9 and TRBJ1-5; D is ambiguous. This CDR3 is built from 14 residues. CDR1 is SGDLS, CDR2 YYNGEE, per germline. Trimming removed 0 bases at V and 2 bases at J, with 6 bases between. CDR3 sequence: CASSVEGGNQPQHF. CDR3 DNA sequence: TGTGCCAGCAGCGTAGAAGGAGGCAATCAGCCCCAGCATTTT.